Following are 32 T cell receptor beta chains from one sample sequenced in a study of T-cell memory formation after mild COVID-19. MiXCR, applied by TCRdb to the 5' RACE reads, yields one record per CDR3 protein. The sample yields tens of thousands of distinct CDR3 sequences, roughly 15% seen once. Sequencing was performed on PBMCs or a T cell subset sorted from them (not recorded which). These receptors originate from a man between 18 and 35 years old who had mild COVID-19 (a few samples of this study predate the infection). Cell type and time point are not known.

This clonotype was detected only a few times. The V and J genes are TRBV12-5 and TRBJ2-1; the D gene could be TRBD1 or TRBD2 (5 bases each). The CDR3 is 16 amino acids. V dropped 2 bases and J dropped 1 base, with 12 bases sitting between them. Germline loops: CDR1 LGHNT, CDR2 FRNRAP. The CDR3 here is CASGLMRGSSYNEQFF. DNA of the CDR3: TGTGCTAGTGGTTTGATGAGGGGTAGTTCCTACAATGAGCAGTTCTTC.

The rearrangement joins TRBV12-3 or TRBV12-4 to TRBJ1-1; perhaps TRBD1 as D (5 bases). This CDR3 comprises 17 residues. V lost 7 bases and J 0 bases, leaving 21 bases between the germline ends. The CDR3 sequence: CASTTDPGTPLNTEAFF. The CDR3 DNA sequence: TGTGCCAGCACCACAGACCCCGGGACCCCCTTGAACACTGAAGCTTTCTTT.

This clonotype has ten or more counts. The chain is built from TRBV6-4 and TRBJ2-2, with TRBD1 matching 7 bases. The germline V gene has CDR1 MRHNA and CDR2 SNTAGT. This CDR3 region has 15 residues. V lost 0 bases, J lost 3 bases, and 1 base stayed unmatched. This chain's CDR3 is CASSDSDRHTGELFF. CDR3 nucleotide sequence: TGTGCCAGCAGTGACTCGGACAGGCACACCGGGGAGCTGTTTTTT.

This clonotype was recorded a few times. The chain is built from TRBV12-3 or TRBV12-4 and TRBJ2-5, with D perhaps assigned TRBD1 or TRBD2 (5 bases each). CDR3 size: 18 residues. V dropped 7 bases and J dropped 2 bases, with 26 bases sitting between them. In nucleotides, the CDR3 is TGTGCCAGCACCCTGGGACCTAGCTACGGTACGGGGCAAGAGACCCAGTACTTC. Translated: CASTLGPSYGTGQETQYF.

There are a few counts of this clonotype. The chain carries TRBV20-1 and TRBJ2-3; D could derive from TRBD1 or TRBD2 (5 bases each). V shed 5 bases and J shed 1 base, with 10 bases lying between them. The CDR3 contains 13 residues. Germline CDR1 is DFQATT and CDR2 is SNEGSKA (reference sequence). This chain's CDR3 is CSASRGRTDTQYF. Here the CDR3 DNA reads TGCAGTGCTTCTCGGGGCCGCACAGATACGCAGTATTTT.

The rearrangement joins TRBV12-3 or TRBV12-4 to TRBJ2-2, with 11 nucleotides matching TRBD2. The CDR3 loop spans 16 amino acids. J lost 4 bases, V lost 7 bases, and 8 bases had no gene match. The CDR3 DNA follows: TGTGCCAGCAACTCACTAGCGGGGGCTGTCACCGGGGAGCTGTTTTTT. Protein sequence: CASNSLAGAVTGELFF.

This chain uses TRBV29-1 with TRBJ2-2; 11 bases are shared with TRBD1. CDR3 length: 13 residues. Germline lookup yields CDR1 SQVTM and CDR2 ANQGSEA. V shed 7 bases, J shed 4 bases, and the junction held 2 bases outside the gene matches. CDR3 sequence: CSGGQGVTGELFF. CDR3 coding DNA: TGCAGCGGGGGACAGGGGGTCACCGGGGAGCTGTTTTTT.

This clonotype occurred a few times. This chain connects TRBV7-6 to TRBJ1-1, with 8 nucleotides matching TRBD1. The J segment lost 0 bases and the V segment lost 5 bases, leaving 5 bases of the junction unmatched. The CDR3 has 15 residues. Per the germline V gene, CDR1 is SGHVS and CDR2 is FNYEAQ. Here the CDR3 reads CASSAPQGVNTEAFF. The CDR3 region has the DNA TGTGCCAGCAGCGCGCCACAGGGGGTGAACACTGAAGCTTTCTTT.

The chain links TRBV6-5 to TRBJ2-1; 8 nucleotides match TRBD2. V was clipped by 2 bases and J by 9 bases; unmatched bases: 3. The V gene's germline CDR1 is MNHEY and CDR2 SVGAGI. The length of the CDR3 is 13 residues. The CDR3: CASSYGTSGEQFF. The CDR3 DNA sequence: TGTGCCAGCAGTTACGGGACTAGTGGTGAGCAGTTCTTC.

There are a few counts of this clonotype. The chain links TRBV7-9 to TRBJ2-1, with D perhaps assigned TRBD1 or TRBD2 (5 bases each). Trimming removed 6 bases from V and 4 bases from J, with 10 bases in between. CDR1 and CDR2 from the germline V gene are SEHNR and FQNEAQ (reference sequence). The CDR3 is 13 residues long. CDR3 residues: CASSSEGYNEQFF. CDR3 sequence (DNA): TGTGCCAGCAGTTCCGAGGGGTACAATGAGCAGTTCTTC.

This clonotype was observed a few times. The CDR3 spells CASSLTEWGGNEQFF. The CDR3, as DNA: TGTGCCAGCAGCTTAACCGAGTGGGGTGGAAATGAGCAGTTCTTC. This sequence joins TRBV7-9 and TRBJ2-1, with D uncertain. The V and J ends lost 2 bases and 7 bases respectively, with 15 bases between them. There are 15 residues in the CDR3. CDR1 is SEHNR and CDR2 is FQNEAQ in the germline V gene (reference sequence). The complete variable domain, with remaining parts taken from reference TRBV7-9 and TRBJ2-1, reads DTGVSQNPRHKITKRGQNVTFRCDPISEHNRLYWYRQTLGQGPEFLTYFQNEAQLEKSRLLSDRFSAERPKGSFSTLEIQRTEQGDSAMYLCASSLTEWGGNEQFFGPGTRLTVL.

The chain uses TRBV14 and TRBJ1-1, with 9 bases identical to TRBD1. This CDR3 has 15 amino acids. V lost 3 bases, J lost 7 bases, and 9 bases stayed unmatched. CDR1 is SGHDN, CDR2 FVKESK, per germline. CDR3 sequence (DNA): TGTGCCAGCAGCCAGACCGGGACAGGGTCGTTTGAAGCTTTCTTT. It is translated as CASSQTGTGSFEAFF.

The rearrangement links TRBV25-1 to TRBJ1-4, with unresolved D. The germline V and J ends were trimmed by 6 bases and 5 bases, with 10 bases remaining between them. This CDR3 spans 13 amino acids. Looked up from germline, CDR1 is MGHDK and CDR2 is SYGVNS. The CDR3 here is CASRALWNEKLFF. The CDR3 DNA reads TGTGCCAGCAGAGCCCTGTGGAATGAAAAACTGTTTTTT.

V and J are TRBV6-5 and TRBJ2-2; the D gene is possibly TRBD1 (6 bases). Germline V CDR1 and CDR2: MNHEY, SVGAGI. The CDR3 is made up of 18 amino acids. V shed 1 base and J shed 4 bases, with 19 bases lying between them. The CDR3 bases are TGTGCCAGCAGTTACTTGGGGGCTCTTAGTCGCGGCACCGGGGAGCTGTTTTTT. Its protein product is CASSYLGALSRGTGELFF.

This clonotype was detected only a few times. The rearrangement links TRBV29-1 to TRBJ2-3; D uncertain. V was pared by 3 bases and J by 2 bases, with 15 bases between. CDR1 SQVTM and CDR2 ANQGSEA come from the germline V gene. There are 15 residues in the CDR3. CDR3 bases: TGCAGCGTTGACGGCCGTGGGATCTACACAGATACGCAGTATTTT. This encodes CSVDGRGIYTDTQYF.

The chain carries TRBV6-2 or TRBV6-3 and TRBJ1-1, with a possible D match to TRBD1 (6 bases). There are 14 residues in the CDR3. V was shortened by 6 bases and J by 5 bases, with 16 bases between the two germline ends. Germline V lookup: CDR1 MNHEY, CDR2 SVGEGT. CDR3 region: CASSPWGAGTEAFF. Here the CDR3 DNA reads TGTGCCAGCAGCCCTTGGGGGGCCGGAACTGAAGCTTTCTTT.

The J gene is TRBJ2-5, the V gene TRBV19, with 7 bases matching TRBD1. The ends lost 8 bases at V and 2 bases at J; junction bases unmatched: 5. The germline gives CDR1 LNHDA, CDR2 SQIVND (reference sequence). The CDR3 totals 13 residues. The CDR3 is CASARDRQETQYF. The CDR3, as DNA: TGTGCCAGTGCCCGGGACAGACAAGAGACCCAGTACTTC. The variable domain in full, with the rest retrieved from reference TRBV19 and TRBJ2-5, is DGGITQSPKYLFRKEGQNVTLSCEQNLNHDAMYWYRQDPGQGLRLIYYSQIVNDFQKGDIAEGYSVSREKKESFPLTVTSAQKNPTAFYLCASARDRQETQYFGPGTRLLVL.

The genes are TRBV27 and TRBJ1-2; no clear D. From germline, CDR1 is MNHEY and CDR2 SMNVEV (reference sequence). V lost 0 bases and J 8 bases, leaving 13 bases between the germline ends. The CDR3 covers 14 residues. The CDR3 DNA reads TGTGCCAGCAGTTTATCGATTACATATCAAGGCTACACCTTC. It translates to CASSLSITYQGYTF.

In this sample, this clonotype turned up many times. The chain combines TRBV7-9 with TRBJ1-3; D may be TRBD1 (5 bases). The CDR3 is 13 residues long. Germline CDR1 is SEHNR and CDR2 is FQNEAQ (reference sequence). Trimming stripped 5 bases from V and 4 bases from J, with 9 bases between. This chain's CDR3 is CASSPGPGNTIYF. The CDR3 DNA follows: TGTGCCAGCAGCCCGGGGCCGGGAAACACCATATATTTT.

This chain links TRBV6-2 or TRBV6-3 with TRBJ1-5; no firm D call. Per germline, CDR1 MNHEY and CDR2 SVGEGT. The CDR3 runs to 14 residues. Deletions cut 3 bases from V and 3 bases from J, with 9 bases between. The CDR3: CASSYRMINQPQHF. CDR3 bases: TGTGCCAGCAGTTATCGGATGATCAATCAGCCCCAGCATTTT.

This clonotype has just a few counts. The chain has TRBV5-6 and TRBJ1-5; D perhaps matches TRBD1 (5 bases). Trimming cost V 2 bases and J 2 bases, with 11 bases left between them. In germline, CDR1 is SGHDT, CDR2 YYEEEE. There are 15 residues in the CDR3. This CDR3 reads CASSFGGLGNQPQHF. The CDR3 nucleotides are TGTGCCAGCAGCTTCGGGGGATTAGGCAATCAGCCCCAGCATTTT.

The CDR3 region has the DNA TGTGCCACCCGGGAGGAGCCCTCTGGGGCCAACGTCCTGACTTTC. It specifies CATREEPSGANVLTF. The V gene is TRBV12-3 or TRBV12-4, the J gene TRBJ2-6, with 7 nucleotides matching TRBD2. CDR3 length equals 15 residues. The ends lost 10 bases at V and 0 bases at J; junction bases unmatched: 6.

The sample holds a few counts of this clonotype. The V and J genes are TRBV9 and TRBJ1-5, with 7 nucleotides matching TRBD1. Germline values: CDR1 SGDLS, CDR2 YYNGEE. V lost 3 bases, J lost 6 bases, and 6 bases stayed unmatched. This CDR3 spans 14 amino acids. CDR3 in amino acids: CASSEQGSGQPQHF. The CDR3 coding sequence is TGTGCCAGCAGCGAACAGGGGTCAGGTCAGCCCCAGCATTTT. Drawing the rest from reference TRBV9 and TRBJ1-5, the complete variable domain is DSGVTQTPKHLITATGQRVTLRCSPRSGDLSVYWYQQSLDQGLQFLIQYYNGEERAKGNILERFSAQQFPDLHSELNLSSLELGDSALYFCASSEQGSGQPQHFGDGTRLSIL.

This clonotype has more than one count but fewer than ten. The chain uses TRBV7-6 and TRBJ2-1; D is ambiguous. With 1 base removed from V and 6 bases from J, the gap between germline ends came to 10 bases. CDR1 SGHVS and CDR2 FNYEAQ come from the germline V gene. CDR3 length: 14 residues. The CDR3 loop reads CASSLDFQANEQFF. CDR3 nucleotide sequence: TGTGCCAGCAGCTTAGATTTCCAGGCCAATGAGCAGTTCTTC.

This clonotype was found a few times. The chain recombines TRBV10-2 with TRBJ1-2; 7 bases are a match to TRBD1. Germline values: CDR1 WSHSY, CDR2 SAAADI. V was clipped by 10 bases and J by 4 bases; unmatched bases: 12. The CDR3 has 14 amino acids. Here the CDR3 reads CATATGWRVYGYTF. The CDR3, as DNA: TGCGCCACTGCGACAGGGTGGCGTGTCTATGGCTACACCTTC.

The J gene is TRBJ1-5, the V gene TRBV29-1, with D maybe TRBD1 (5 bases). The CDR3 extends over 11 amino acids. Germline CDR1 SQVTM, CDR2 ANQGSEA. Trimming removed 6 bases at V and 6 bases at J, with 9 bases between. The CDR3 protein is CSVGTSQPQHF. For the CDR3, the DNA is TGCAGCGTCGGGACGAGTCAGCCCCAGCATTTT.

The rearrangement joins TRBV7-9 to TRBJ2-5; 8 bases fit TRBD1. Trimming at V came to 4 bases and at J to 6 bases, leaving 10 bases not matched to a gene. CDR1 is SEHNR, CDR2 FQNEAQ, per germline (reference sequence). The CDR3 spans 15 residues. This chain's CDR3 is CASSWSEDRAKTQYF. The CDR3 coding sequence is TGTGCCAGCAGCTGGTCTGAGGACAGGGCTAAGACCCAGTACTTC.

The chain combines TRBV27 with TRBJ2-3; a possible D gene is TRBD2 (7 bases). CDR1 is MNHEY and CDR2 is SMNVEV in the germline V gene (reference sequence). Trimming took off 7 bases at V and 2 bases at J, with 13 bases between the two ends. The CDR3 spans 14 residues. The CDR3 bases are TGTGCCAGCAAAAGGGGGGGGGCCACAGATACGCAGTATTTT. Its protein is CASKRGGATDTQYF.

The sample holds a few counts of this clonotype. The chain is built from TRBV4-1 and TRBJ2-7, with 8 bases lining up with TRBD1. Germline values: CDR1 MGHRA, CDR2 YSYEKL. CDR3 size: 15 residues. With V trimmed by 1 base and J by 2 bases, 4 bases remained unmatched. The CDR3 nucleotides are TGCGCCAGCAGCCAAGCCGGGACAGGAACCTACGAGCAGTACTTC. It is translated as CASSQAGTGTYEQYF.

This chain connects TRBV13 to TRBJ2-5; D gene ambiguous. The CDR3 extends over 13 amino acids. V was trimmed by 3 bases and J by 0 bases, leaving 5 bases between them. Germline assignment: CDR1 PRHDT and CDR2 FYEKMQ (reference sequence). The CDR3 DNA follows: TGTGCCAGCAGCTTGGGGTACCAAGAGACCCAGTACTTC. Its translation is CASSLGYQETQYF.

Here the CDR3 reads CASSYPRTDTQYF. As DNA, the CDR3 is TGTGCCAGCAGTTACCCCCGCACAGATACGCAGTATTTT. J is TRBJ2-3 and V is TRBV6-6; D unclear. This CDR3 has 13 residues. Germline loops: CDR1 MNHNY, CDR2 SVGAGI (reference sequence). The ends were cut back, 2 bases at V and 1 base at J, with 4 bases in the middle.

CDR3 DNA sequence: TGTGCCAGTAGTATAGGAGTTCGTGATGAGCAGTTCTTC. Its protein product is CASSIGVRDEQFF. The chain uses TRBV19 and TRBJ2-1; D is undetermined. Germline loops: CDR1 LNHDA, CDR2 SQIVND (reference sequence). V gave up 1 base and J gave up 8 bases, with 9 bases separating them. CDR3 size: 13 residues.